The 14 T cell receptor beta chains given below trace back to one sample, sequenced in a study of blood T cell repertoires in COVID-19. Libraries were prepared by immunoSEQ multiplex PCR; TCRdb keeps only in-frame clonotypes and omits some of them. The table has some 150,000 clones, more than 75% seen once. The sequencing input was peripheral blood. The receptors were gathered from a man in his fifties or sixties who had recovered from COVID-19.

This chain uses TRBV4-1 with TRBJ1-4; no clear D gene. CDR1 and CDR2 from the germline V gene are MGHRA and YSYEKL. Between the trimmed V and J ends, which lost 2 bases and 11 bases, there was a span of 15 bases. This CDR3 has 14 residues. The DNA for the CDR3 is TGCGCCAGCAGCCAATCAGGTTTAGGCGATAAACTGTTTTTT. Translating it yields CASSQSGLGDKLFF.

DNA of the CDR3: TGTGCCAGCAGCCCAGGACAGGGAAGGGGCCAGTACTTC. It translates to CASSPGQGRGQYF. The chain has TRBV11-2 and TRBJ2-5; 8 bases line up with TRBD1. CDR3 length: 13 residues. Germline trimming cut 5 bases from V and 10 bases from J; bases unmatched to any gene: 9. Germline V gene lookup returns CDR1 SGHAT and CDR2 FQNNGV.

This chain uses TRBV7-8 with TRBJ1-2; TRBD1 agrees at 8 bases. CDR3 length: 15 amino acids. Germline-derived CDR1 and CDR2 are SGHVS and FQNEAQ. Trimming at V came to 0 bases and at J to 4 bases, leaving 4 bases not matched to a gene. The CDR3 loop reads CASSLAGQEIYGYTF. The CDR3, as DNA: TGTGCCAGCAGCTTAGCGGGACAGGAGATCTATGGCTACACCTTC.

V gene TRBV3-1 (or the pseudogene TRBV3-2) combines with J gene TRBJ1-2, with 11 bases lining up with TRBD1. CDR3 length: 16 amino acids. Germline V CDR1 and CDR2: LGHDT, YNNKEL (reference sequence). J gave up 2 bases and V 1 base, and 3 bases lay outside the gene matches. CDR3 bases: TGTGCCAGCAGCCAAGGCGGGACAGGGGGGAACTATGGCTACACCTTC. It codes for CASSQGGTGGNYGYTF.

The V gene is TRBV10-3, the J gene TRBJ1-3; 7 bases agree with TRBD1. Germline CDR1 is ENHRY and CDR2 is SYGVKD. The CDR3 spans 15 residues. After removal of 8 bases from V and 0 bases from J, the junction contained 7 bases not matched to a gene. In DNA, the CDR3 is TGTGCCATCTCACAGGGGACCGGCTCTGGAAACACCATATATTTT. This encodes CAISQGTGSGNTIYF.

This sequence joins TRBV11-3 and TRBJ2-2; 8 bases align to TRBD1. Trimming removed 5 bases from V and 1 base from J; junction bases left unmatched: 3. In germline, CDR1 is SGHNT, CDR2 YENEEA. This CDR3 comprises 15 residues. CDR3 bases: TGTGCCAGCAGCGCAGGGGGCTGGAACACCGGGGAGCTGTTTTTT. Translated: CASSAGGWNTGELFF. Variable domain in full (rest from reference TRBV11-3 and TRBJ2-2): EAGVVQSPRYKIIEKKQPVAFWCNPISGHNTLYWYLQNLGQGPELLIRYENEEAVDDSQLPKDRFSAERLKGVDSTLKIQPAELGDSAVYLCASSAGGWNTGELFFGEGSRLTVL.

This clone was recorded once. The chain uses TRBV11-3 and TRBJ2-1; weak D call: TRBD2 (6 bases). V was cut by 5 bases and J by 10 bases, with 21 bases left in between. Germline V gene lookup returns CDR1 SGHNT and CDR2 YENEEA. CDR3 length: 15 amino acids. In DNA form, the CDR3 reads TGTGCCAGCAGCACAGGTGGGGAGGTCGTTAACGAGCAGTTCTTC. This translates into CASSTGGEVVNEQFF. The full variable domain, its missing parts supplied by reference TRBV11-3 and TRBJ2-1, is EAGVVQSPRYKIIEKKQPVAFWCNPISGHNTLYWYLQNLGQGPELLIRYENEEAVDDSQLPKDRFSAERLKGVDSTLKIQPAELGDSAVYLCASSTGGEVVNEQFFGPGTRLTVL.

The V gene is TRBV9, the J gene TRBJ2-3; 9 nucleotides match TRBD2. J was trimmed by 5 bases and V by 0 bases; bases with no gene match: 7. The germline V gene encodes CDR1 SGDLS and CDR2 YYNGEE. This CDR3 region has 16 residues. For the CDR3, the DNA is TGTGCCAGCAGCGTAGGGGCTAGCGGGGTTTTAGATACGCAGTATTTT. Its protein product is CASSVGASGVLDTQYF. Together with reference TRBV9 and TRBJ2-3, the CDR3 gives the full variable domain: DSGVTQTPKHLITATGQRVTLRCSPRSGDLSVYWYQQSLDQGLQFLIQYYNGEERAKGNILERFSAQQFPDLHSELNLSSLELGDSALYFCASSVGASGVLDTQYFGPGTRLTVL.

The chain couples TRBV27 to TRBJ1-1; 8 bases are shared with TRBD1. CDR3 length: 15 amino acids. After removal of 6 bases from V and 4 bases from J, the junction contained 10 bases not matched to a gene. CDR1 and CDR2 (germline): MNHEY, SMNVEV (reference sequence). CDR3 loop: CASRKETGDVTEAFF. Here the CDR3 DNA reads TGTGCCAGCAGGAAGGAGACAGGGGATGTCACTGAAGCTTTCTTT.

The J gene is TRBJ2-2, the V gene TRBV4-1, with 9 bases identical to TRBD2. CDR1 and CDR2 (germline): MGHRA, YSYEKL. The CDR3 spans 17 residues. V was clipped by 1 base and J by 1 base; unmatched bases: 4. The CDR3 sequence is CASSQVGAGGNTGELFF. The CDR3 nucleotides are TGCGCCAGCAGCCAAGTAGGAGCGGGGGGGAACACCGGGGAGCTGTTTTTT.

The chain has TRBV6-5 and TRBJ1-1; D uncertain. The V gene lost 6 bases and the J gene lost 3 bases, with 11 bases spanning the gap. Germline V CDR1 and CDR2: MNHEY, SVGAGI. This CDR3 is 13 amino acids long. CDR3 residues: CASSLERDTEAFF. As DNA, the CDR3 is TGTGCCAGCAGCCTGGAGCGGGACACTGAAGCTTTCTTT.

V gene TRBV19 combines with J gene TRBJ2-5; 8 bases line up with TRBD2. From germline, CDR1 is LNHDA and CDR2 SQIVND (reference sequence). This CDR3 contains 13 residues. With 8 bases clipped from V and 5 bases from J, the junction kept 7 bases outside the gene matches. CDR3 nucleotides: TGTGCCAGTCGGGCGGGGGGTGGTGAGACCCAGTACTTC. Protein product: CASRAGGGETQYF.

The chain employs TRBV7-9 and TRBJ1-1; TRBD1 is a possible D gene (5 bases). Germline values: CDR1 SEHNR, CDR2 FQNEAQ (reference sequence). The CDR3 has 16 residues. The V and J ends lost 4 bases and 2 bases respectively, with 17 bases between them. CDR3 sequence (DNA): TGTGCCAGCAGCTCGCTCAAAAGGGGCCTCAACACTGAAGCTTTCTTT. Its protein product is CASSSLKRGLNTEAFF. The full variable domain, completed using reference TRBV7-9 and TRBJ1-1, is DTGVSQNPRHKITKRGQNVTFRCDPISEHNRLYWYRQTLGQGPEFLTYFQNEAQLEKSRLLSDRFSAERPKGSFSTLEIQRTEQGDSAMYLCASSSLKRGLNTEAFFGQGTRLTVV.

The chain has TRBV5-4 and TRBJ2-5; TRBD1 matches at 7 bases. This CDR3 is built from 15 residues. Germline V gene lookup returns CDR1 SGHNT and CDR2 YYREEE (reference sequence). Losses at the gene ends were 0 bases for V and 2 bases for J; bases not matched to a gene: 4. The chain's CDR3 is CASSLGGQQQETQYF. In nucleotides, the CDR3 is TGTGCCAGCAGCTTGGGGGGACAGCAACAAGAGACCCAGTACTTC.